This T cell receptor (beta chain) was profiled in a study of beta chain features in type 1 diabetes. Whole-study results and caveats: Type 1 diabetes patients had VDJ junctions that carried fewer insertions and more deletions. A potential PCR bias toward shorter templates would be equal in patient and control samples.

Reverse transcribing all isolated RNA meant expressed TCRB transcripts were sequenced. Measured with immunoSEQ multiplex PCR; TCRdb has only the in-frame clones, and not every one. The data contain 130,000 to 150,000 clones, under 60% of them seen just once; the ten biggest clones take up around 0.43%. With respect to this clone: Antigen unknown.

The CDR3 sequence is 16 residues long. Germline assignment: CDR1 MNHEY and CDR2 SVGAGI. The trim removed 0 bases at V and 2 bases at J, leaving 6 bases unmatched. This TCR was recovered from a man younger than 30 in good health. The gene calls are TRBV6-5 and TRBJ2-5, with TRBD1 matching 7 bases. The sample was Tregs from blood. As DNA, the CDR3 is TGTGCCAGCAGTTACTCCCGGGACAGTGAACAAGAGACCCAGTACTTC. Amino acid sequence: CASSYSRDSEQETQYF.